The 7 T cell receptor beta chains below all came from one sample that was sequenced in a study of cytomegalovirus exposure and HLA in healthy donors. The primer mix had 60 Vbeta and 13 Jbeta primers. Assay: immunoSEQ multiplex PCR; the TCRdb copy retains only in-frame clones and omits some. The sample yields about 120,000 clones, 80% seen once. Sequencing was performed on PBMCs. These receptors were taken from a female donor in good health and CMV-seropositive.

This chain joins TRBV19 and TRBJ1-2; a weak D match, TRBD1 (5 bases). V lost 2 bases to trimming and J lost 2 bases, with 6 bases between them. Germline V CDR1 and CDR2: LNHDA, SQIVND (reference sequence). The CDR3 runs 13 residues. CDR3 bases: TGTGCCAGTAGTATATCAGGGAACTATGGCTACACCTTC. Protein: CASSISGNYGYTF.

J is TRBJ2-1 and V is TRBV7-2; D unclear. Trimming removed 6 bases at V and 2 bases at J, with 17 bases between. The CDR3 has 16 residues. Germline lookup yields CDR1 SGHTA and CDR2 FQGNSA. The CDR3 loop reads CASSSSSSRPYNEQFF. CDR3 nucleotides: TGTGCCAGCAGTTCGAGTTCCTCCCGCCCCTACAATGAGCAGTTCTTC. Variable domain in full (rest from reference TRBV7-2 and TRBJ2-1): GAGVSQSPSNKVTEKGKDVELRCDPISGHTALYWYRQSLGQGLEFLIYFQGNSAPDKSGLPSDRFSAERTGGSVSTLTIQRTQQEDSAVYLCASSSSSSRPYNEQFFGPGTRLTVL.

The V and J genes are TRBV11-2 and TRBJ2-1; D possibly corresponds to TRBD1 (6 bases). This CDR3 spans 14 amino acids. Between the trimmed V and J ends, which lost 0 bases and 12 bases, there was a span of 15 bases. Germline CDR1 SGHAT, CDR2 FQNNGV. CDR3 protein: CASSLDLDSPGQFF. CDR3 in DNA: TGTGCCAGCAGCTTAGATTTGGACAGCCCTGGGCAGTTCTTC. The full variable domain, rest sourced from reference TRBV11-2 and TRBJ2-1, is EAGVAQSPRYKIIEKRQSVAFWCNPISGHATLYWYQQILGQGPKLLIQFQNNGVVDDSQLPKDRFSAERLKGVDSTLKIQPAKLEDSAVYLCASSLDLDSPGQFFGPGTRLTVL.

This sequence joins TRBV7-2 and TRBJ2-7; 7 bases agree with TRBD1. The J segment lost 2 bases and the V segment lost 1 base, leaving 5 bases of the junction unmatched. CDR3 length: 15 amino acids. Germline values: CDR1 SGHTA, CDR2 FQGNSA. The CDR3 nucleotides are TGTGCCAGCAGCTTAGAACCGGGACAGACCTACGAGCAGTACTTC. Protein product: CASSLEPGQTYEQYF.

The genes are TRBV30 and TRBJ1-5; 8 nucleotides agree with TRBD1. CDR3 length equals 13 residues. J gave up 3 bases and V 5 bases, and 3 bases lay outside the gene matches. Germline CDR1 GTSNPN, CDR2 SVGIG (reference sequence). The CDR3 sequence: CAWAGQVNQPQHF. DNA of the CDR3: TGTGCCTGGGCGGGACAGGTCAATCAGCCCCAGCATTTT.

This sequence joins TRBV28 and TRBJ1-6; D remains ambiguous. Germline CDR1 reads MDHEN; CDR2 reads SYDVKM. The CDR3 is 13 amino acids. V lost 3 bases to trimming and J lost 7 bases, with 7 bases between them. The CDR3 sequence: CASSLRKNSPLHF. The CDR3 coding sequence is TGTGCCAGCAGTTTGAGAAAGAATTCACCCCTCCACTTT.

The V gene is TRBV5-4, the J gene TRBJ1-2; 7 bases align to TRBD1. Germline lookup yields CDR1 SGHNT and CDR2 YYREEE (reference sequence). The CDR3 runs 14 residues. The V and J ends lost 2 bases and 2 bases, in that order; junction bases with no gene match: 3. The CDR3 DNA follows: TGTGCCAGCAGCTTCGGCAGGGGGAACTATGGCTACACCTTC. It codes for CASSFGRGNYGYTF.